The clone carrying this T cell receptor beta chain was recorded at least ten times. The antigen is not known. This entry comes from a study of T cells in Graves' hyperthyroidism and ophthalmopathy. Study overall: Peripheral blood was obtained at initial diagnosis, preceding any treatment. General study findings and limits: Blood also showed most of the thyroid clonotypes that were expanded above 0.001.

Amplified TCR beta CDR3 regions came from RNA transcripts. HTBI primers drove first-round RT-PCR of the TCR CDR3. TCRdb independently ran MiXCR on the multiplex PCR reads; one entry per CDR3 protein. In the table there are hundreds of thousands of distinct CDR3 sequences, roughly 20% of which are singletons. There are 14 residues in the CDR3. Germline V CDR1 and CDR2: DFQATT, SNEGSKA (reference sequence). The V segment lost 6 bases and the J segment 5 bases; nucleotides outside the gene matches: 12. Disease duration was under 3 months in the ophthalmopathy patients, who also had a Clinical Activity Score of at least 3 and a NOSPECS grade of at least 4. From 10 ml of fresh peripheral blood, PBMCs were isolated.

This receptor was obtained from a man aged 25-45 years with Graves' ophthalmopathy. Specimen: blood. The chain links TRBV20-1 to TRBJ2-5, with 7 bases that match TRBD2. CDR3 residues: CSAPTTAGVETQYF. CDR3 nucleotide sequence: TGCAGTGCCCCCACTACGGCGGGAGTGGAGACCCAGTACTTC.